These 32 T cell receptor beta chains share one sample of origin, sequenced in a study of control samples from healthy donors and cancer patients. The data were produced by immunoSEQ multiplex PCR, yet TCRdb's version contains in-frame clones alone and is incomplete. The top ten clones hold 1.8% of a sample with about 190,000 clones, 91% of them seen once. Material for sequencing was blood. Receptors originate from a man aged 25-40 years in good health.

The CDR3 region is CASTTPGREKLFF. CDR3 nucleotides: TGTGCCAGCACCACACCCGGCCGGGAAAAACTGTTTTTT. V gene TRBV28 combines with J gene TRBJ1-4, with no clear D. Germline CDR1 MDHEN, CDR2 SYDVKM. The V end was cut by 7 bases, the J end by 8 bases, with 14 bases between. This CDR3 has 13 residues.

The rearrangement links TRBV18 to TRBJ2-3, with D perhaps TRBD1 or TRBD2 (5 bases each). Germline loops: CDR1 KGHSH, CDR2 LQKENI. V was trimmed by 1 base and J by 5 bases, leaving 10 bases between them. The CDR3 loop spans 14 amino acids. CDR3 nucleotides: TGTGCCAGCTCACCACGGGACGAAGGAGATACGCAGTATTTT. The encoded protein is CASSPRDEGDTQYF.

This clone came up once. V and J are TRBV5-1 and TRBJ1-1; D may be TRBD1 (5 bases). CDR3 length equals 15 residues. Germline V gene data show CDR1 as SGHRS and CDR2 as YFSETQ. Trimming cost V 4 bases and J 3 bases, with 16 bases left between them. In DNA, the CDR3 is TGCGCCAGCAGCAAATCGGGACGACCGGACACTGAAGCTTTCTTT. Residues: CASSKSGRPDTEAFF.

The V and J genes are TRBV24-1 and TRBJ2-5; TRBD1 aligns across 7 bases. The CDR3 spans 13 residues. Germline CDR1 and CDR2: KGHDR and SFDVKD. V shed 3 bases, J shed 4 bases, and the junction held 1 base outside the gene matches. The CDR3 nucleotides read TGTGCCACCAGTGATCGGGACAGAGAGACCCAGTACTTC. Its protein product is CATSDRDRETQYF.

The chain links TRBV19 to TRBJ2-2, with D possibly being TRBD2 (5 bases). Trimming removed 5 bases from V and 4 bases from J, with 14 bases in between. This CDR3 is 15 amino acids long. Germline CDR1 is LNHDA and CDR2 is SQIVND (reference sequence). The chain's CDR3 is CASSEDRGSTGELFF. CDR3 bases: TGTGCCAGTAGTGAAGACCGGGGAAGCACCGGGGAGCTGTTTTTT. Using reference TRBV19 and TRBJ2-2 for the parts outside the CDR3, the full variable domain is DGGITQSPKYLFRKEGQNVTLSCEQNLNHDAMYWYRQDPGQGLRLIYYSQIVNDFQKGDIAEGYSVSREKKESFPLTVTSAQKNPTAFYLCASSEDRGSTGELFFGEGSRLTVL.

V and J are TRBV9 and TRBJ2-4; 7 bases match TRBD1. The CDR3 has 15 residues. The junction had 13 bases not matched to a gene; V was cut back by 4 bases and J by 9 bases. CDR1 is SGDLS, CDR2 YYNGEE, per germline. In DNA, the CDR3 is TGTGCCAGCAGCACCTCCGGGACAGACTCCGGCATTCAGTACTTC. Translation gives CASSTSGTDSGIQYF. The full variable domain, in which reference TRBV9 and TRBJ2-4 provide the parts outside the CDR3, is DSGVTQTPKHLITATGQRVTLRCSPRSGDLSVYWYQQSLDQGLQFLIQYYNGEERAKGNILERFSAQQFPDLHSELNLSSLELGDSALYFCASSTSGTDSGIQYFGAGTRLSVL.

The CDR3 sequence: CSARVGSYTF. DNA of the CDR3: TGCAGTGCTAGAGTGGGGAGCTACACCTTC. The chain combines TRBV20-1 with TRBJ1-2, with unresolved D. This CDR3 is 10 amino acids long. Germline V gene data show CDR1 as DFQATT and CDR2 as SNEGSKA (reference sequence). The V gene lost 1 base and the J gene lost 9 bases, with 6 bases spanning the gap.

This sequence joins TRBV6-5 and TRBJ2-1; 11 bases match TRBD2. CDR3 length: 15 amino acids. Trimming took 7 bases from V and 6 from J; bases not matched to a gene: 8. CDR1 and CDR2 from the germline V gene are MNHEY and SVGAGI. CDR3 DNA sequence: TGTGCCAGCAAAAATAGCGGGGGGGCGGGCAATGAGCAGTTCTTC. Translation: CASKNSGGAGNEQFF.

The J gene is TRBJ2-3, the V gene TRBV3-1 (or the pseudogene TRBV3-2); D ambiguous. V was clipped by 2 bases and J by 0 bases, with 6 bases between them. Germline assignment: CDR1 LGHDT and CDR2 YNNKEL (reference sequence). The CDR3 contains 14 residues. CDR3 DNA sequence: TGTGCCAGCAGCCAATCCCCTAGCACAGATACGCAGTATTTT. Translation gives CASSQSPSTDTQYF.

V is TRBV27 and J is TRBJ1-5, with D possibly being TRBD1 (5 bases). CDR3 size: 17 residues. Trimming cost V 3 bases and J 6 bases, with 21 bases left between them. CDR1 is MNHEY, CDR2 SMNVEV, per germline (reference sequence). This CDR3 reads CASSLAGPHTIGQPQHF. CDR3 DNA: TGTGCCAGCAGTTTGGCGGGACCCCACACCATAGGTCAGCCCCAGCATTTT.

This chain links TRBV29-1 with TRBJ2-3; 11 bases are shared with TRBD2. Germline V gene lookup returns CDR1 SQVTM and CDR2 ANQGSEA. This CDR3 region has 16 residues. V shed 1 base and J 3 bases; nucleotides not matched to a gene: 6. Written as DNA, the CDR3 is TGCAGCGTTGAAGGACCTAGCGGGGGGAGAACAGATACGCAGTATTTT. It specifies CSVEGPSGGRTDTQYF.

V is TRBV19 and J is TRBJ1-5, with D possibly TRBD1 on 5 matching bases. This CDR3 is built from 16 residues. Trimming cost V 7 bases and J 0 bases, with 16 bases left between them. The V gene's germline CDR1 is LNHDA and CDR2 SQIVND (reference sequence). The CDR3 sequence is CASKVGPGYSNQPQHF. The CDR3, as DNA: TGTGCCAGTAAGGTGGGGCCGGGCTATAGCAATCAGCCCCAGCATTTT.

This clone has a count of ten or more. The sample carries other DNA sequences with the same CDR3. CDR3 nucleotides: TGTGCCAGCTCCAGAGGGGCCACAGATACGCAGTATTTT. Translated: CASSRGATDTQYF. This chain joins TRBV18 and TRBJ2-3; D assignment may be TRBD1 or TRBD2 (5 bases each). Germline V gene lookup returns CDR1 KGHSH and CDR2 LQKENI. Trimming stripped 6 bases from V and 2 bases from J, with 9 bases between. The CDR3 sequence is 13 residues long.

The rearrangement uses TRBV10-2 and TRBJ2-7, with 10 bases lining up with TRBD1. The CDR3 extends over 13 amino acids. Trimming took 4 bases from V and 4 from J; bases not matched to a gene: 1. Germline CDR1 and CDR2: WSHSY and SAAADI. CDR3: CASSGTGGYEQYF. The CDR3 DNA reads as TGCGCCAGCAGTGGGACAGGGGGGTACGAGCAGTACTTC.

The chain carries TRBV9 and TRBJ1-1, with a possible D match to TRBD1 (6 bases). The germline CDR1 and CDR2 sequences are SGDLS and YYNGEE. V lost 3 bases and J lost 1, with 10 bases in between. CDR3 length: 14 residues. Here the CDR3 reads CASSAGTSNTEAFF. CDR3 nucleotide sequence: TGTGCCAGCAGCGCGGGGACATCGAACACTGAAGCTTTCTTT. Variable domain in full (rest from reference TRBV9 and TRBJ1-1): DSGVTQTPKHLITATGQRVTLRCSPRSGDLSVYWYQQSLDQGLQFLIQYYNGEERAKGNILERFSAQQFPDLHSELNLSSLELGDSALYFCASSAGTSNTEAFFGQGTRLTVV.

The chain is built from TRBV3-1 (or the pseudogene TRBV3-2) and TRBJ1-5; D is uncertain. CDR1 is LGHDT, CDR2 YNNKEL, per germline (reference sequence). The CDR3 contains 14 residues. Trimming shortened V by 3 bases and J by 3 bases, and 9 bases separated the two germline ends. The CDR3: CASSQKRTNQPQHF. The CDR3 DNA reads TGTGCCAGCAGCCAGAAAAGGACCAATCAGCCCCAGCATTTT.

This sequence joins TRBV30 and TRBJ1-4, with TRBD1 as a possible D gene (5 bases). Germline V gene sequence: CDR1 GTSNPN, CDR2 SVGIG (reference sequence). Trimming shortened V by 8 bases and J by 8 bases, and 18 bases separated the two germline ends. The CDR3 loop spans 13 amino acids. CDR3 in amino acids: CATRTLGAEKLFF. Here the CDR3 DNA reads TGTGCCACTAGAACCCTTGGGGCAGAAAAACTGTTTTTT.

The rearrangement links TRBV27 to TRBJ2-1, with D perhaps matching TRBD2 (6 bases). CDR1 is MNHEY, CDR2 SMNVEV, per germline (reference sequence). The V end was cut by 6 bases, the J end by 6 bases, with 15 bases between. This CDR3 has 14 residues. CDR3: CASSWGGGSNEQFF. CDR3 in DNA: TGTGCCAGCAGCTGGGGTGGGGGGAGCAATGAGCAGTTCTTC.

The chain couples TRBV11-2 to TRBJ2-3, with D maybe TRBD2 (7 bases). V was cut by 5 bases and J by 4 bases, with 16 bases left in between. CDR3 length equals 15 residues. Germline V gives CDR1 SGHAT, CDR2 FQNNGV. The CDR3 nucleotides are TGTGCCAGCAGCCCCCTCGGGGGGCCCCCAGATACGCAGTATTTT. Its protein is CASSPLGGPPDTQYF.

This clone occurred a few times. The chain has TRBV3-1 (or the pseudogene TRBV3-2) and TRBJ1-2, with 8 bases lining up with TRBD1. Germline values: CDR1 LGHDT, CDR2 YNNKEL (reference sequence). There are 14 residues in the CDR3. V dropped 5 bases and J dropped 7; count of bases not matched to a gene: 9. CDR3 sequence: CASSETGQGGGYTF. The CDR3 coding sequence is TGTGCCAGCAGCGAAACCGGACAGGGTGGTGGCTACACCTTC.

This clone was seen only a few times. The chain uses TRBV19 and TRBJ1-5, with D uncertain. CDR3 length: 13 amino acids. Germline CDR1 and CDR2: LNHDA and SQIVND (reference sequence). Trimming removed 10 bases from V and 0 bases from J, with 10 bases in between. The CDR3 coding sequence is TGTGCCACCACGGGTCTTAGCAATCAGCCCCAGCATTTT. The encoded protein is CATTGLSNQPQHF.

This chain links TRBV6-5 with TRBJ1-6; D unclear. CDR3 length equals 15 residues. V dropped 6 bases and J dropped 7 bases, with 16 bases sitting between them. Germline V CDR1 and CDR2: MNHEY, SVGAGI. CDR3 loop: CASSRTGGRNSPLHF. Here the CDR3 DNA reads TGTGCCAGCAGCCGGACTGGAGGCAGGAATTCACCCCTCCACTTT.

This clone was seen only once. The gene calls are TRBV5-6 and TRBJ2-3; D gene unclear. The CDR3 consists of 16 residues. Deletions cut 0 bases from V and 3 bases from J, with 14 bases between. Germline-derived CDR1 and CDR2 are SGHDT and YYEEEE. CDR3 sequence (DNA): TGTGCCAGCAGCTTGGGGCCGCCTGAAGGGACAGATACGCAGTATTTT. Amino acids: CASSLGPPEGTDTQYF.

This chain joins TRBV12-3 or TRBV12-4 and TRBJ1-4, with D hard to call. This CDR3 spans 13 amino acids. V was shortened by 4 bases and J by 4 bases, with 7 bases between the two germline ends. This chain's CDR3 is CASSSYLNEKLFF. Written as DNA, the CDR3 is TGTGCCAGCAGTTCTTACCTTAATGAAAAACTGTTTTTT.

This chain uses TRBV20-1 with TRBJ1-4, with D possibly matching TRBD1 (6 bases). Trimming pared 5 bases from V and 6 bases from J, leaving 7 bases between. The CDR3 is 11 amino acids. Germline V gives CDR1 DFQATT, CDR2 SNEGSKA (reference sequence). DNA of the CDR3: TGCAGTGCTCGGACAGATGAAAAACTGTTTTTT. Translated: CSARTDEKLFF.

This clone occurred once. The J gene is TRBJ1-1, the V gene TRBV3-1 (or the pseudogene TRBV3-2); the match to TRBD1 covers 10 bases. The trim removed 2 bases at V and 1 base at J, leaving 4 bases unmatched. The CDR3 consists of 16 residues. The V gene's germline CDR1 is LGHDT and CDR2 YNNKEL (reference sequence). The CDR3 DNA follows: TGTGCCAGCAGCCAAAGGACAGGGGGTACGAACACTGAAGCTTTCTTT. Amino acids: CASSQRTGGTNTEAFF.

The chain joins TRBV5-1 to TRBJ2-1; 7 bases align to TRBD2. V trimming: 0 bases; J trimming: 0 bases; junction bases outside the gene matches: 6. This CDR3 is 17 amino acids long. Germline V gene lookup returns CDR1 SGHRS and CDR2 YFSETQ. DNA for the CDR3: TGCGCCAGCAGCTTGGAACGATCGGGGGGCTCCTACAATGAGCAGTTCTTC. It codes for CASSLERSGGSYNEQFF.

As regards this clone: The junction shows a germline mismatch at one end, possibly a read error. V is TRBV7-9 and J is TRBJ2-1; 7 bases fit TRBD2. Germline-derived CDR1 and CDR2 are SEHNR and FQNEAQ (reference sequence). There are 12 residues in the CDR3. CDR3 bases: TGCTGCCCGGGGGGTCCCTACAATGAGCAGTTCTTC. This translates into CCPGGPYNEQFF.

V gene TRBV19 combines with J gene TRBJ1-3; tentatively, D is TRBD1 (6 bases). From germline, CDR1 is LNHDA and CDR2 SQIVND (reference sequence). Trimming stripped 6 bases from V and 0 bases from J, with 15 bases between. CDR3 size: 16 residues. The CDR3 loop reads CASSKSGTHSGNTIYF. The CDR3 DNA reads as TGTGCCAGTAGCAAATCCGGGACACACTCTGGAAACACCATATATTTT. Full variable domain (outside the CDR3, taken from reference TRBV19 and TRBJ1-3): DGGITQSPKYLFRKEGQNVTLSCEQNLNHDAMYWYRQDPGQGLRLIYYSQIVNDFQKGDIAEGYSVSREKKESFPLTVTSAQKNPTAFYLCASSKSGTHSGNTIYFGEGSWLTVV.

The chain couples TRBV7-2 to TRBJ1-6, with D uncertain. V was clipped by 7 bases and J by 4 bases, with 5 bases between them. The CDR3 consists of 12 residues. Per germline, CDR1 SGHTA and CDR2 FQGNSA. The CDR3 DNA reads TGTGCCAGCAATGAATATAATTCACCCCTCCACTTT. Residues: CASNEYNSPLHF.

The CDR3 DNA reads as TGTGCCAGCAGTGAAGGGGACAGGGGAACCAATGAGCAGTTCTTC. It translates to CASSEGDRGTNEQFF. This chain joins TRBV25-1 and TRBJ2-1; 10 nucleotides match TRBD1. CDR1 and CDR2 (germline): MGHDK, SYGVNS. V trimming: 2 bases; J trimming: 6 bases; junction bases outside the gene matches: 4. CDR3 length: 15 residues.

The chain links TRBV5-8 to TRBJ2-5; either TRBD1 or TRBD2 may supply D (6 bases each). There are 16 residues in the CDR3. The V gene's germline CDR1 is SGHTS and CDR2 YDEGEE. Trimming removed 2 bases at V and 5 bases at J, with 19 bases between. The CDR3 DNA reads as TGTGCCAGCAGCTTATCAAGGGGGGTTTTGGGGGAGACCCAGTACTTC. It yields the protein CASSLSRGVLGETQYF.